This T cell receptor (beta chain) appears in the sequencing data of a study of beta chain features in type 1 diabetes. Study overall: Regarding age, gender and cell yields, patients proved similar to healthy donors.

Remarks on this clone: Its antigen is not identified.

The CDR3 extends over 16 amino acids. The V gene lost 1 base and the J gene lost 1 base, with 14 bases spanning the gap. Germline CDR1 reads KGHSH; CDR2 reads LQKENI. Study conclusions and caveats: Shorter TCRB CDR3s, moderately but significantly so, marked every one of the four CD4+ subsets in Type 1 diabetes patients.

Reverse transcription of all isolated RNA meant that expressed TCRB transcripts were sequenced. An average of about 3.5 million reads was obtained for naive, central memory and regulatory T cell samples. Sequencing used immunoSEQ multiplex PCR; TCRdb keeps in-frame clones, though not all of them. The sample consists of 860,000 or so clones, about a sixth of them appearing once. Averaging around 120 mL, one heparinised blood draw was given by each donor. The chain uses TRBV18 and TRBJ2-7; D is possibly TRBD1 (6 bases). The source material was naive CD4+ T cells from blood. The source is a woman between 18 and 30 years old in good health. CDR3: CASSPLSQGRSYEQYF. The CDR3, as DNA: TGTGCCAGCTCACCACTTTCACAGGGCCGTTCCTACGAGCAGTACTTC.